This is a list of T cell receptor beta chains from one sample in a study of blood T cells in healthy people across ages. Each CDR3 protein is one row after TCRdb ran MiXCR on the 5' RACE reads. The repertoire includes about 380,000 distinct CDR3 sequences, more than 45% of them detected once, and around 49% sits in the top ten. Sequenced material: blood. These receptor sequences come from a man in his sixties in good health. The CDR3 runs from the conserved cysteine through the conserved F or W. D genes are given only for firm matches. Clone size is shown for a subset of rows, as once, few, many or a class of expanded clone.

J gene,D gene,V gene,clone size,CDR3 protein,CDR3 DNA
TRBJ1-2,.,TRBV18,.,CASSGDGNYGYTF,TGTGCCAGCTCAGGCGACGGGAACTATGGCTACACCTTC
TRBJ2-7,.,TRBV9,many,CASSVQEGAYEQYF,TGTGCCAGCAGCGTCCAGGAGGGGGCTTACGAGCAGTACTTC
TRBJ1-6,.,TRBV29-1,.,CSVSGNHPLNSPLHF,TGCAGCGTCTCGGGGAACCATCCTCTCAATTCACCCCTCCACTTT
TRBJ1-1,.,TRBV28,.,CASSFRGFNTEAFF,TGTGCCAGCAGTTTCCGGGGCTTCAACACTGAAGCTTTCTTT
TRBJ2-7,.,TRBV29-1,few,CSVQGIGVYEQYF,TGCAGCGTGCAGGGGATAGGGGTCTACGAGCAGTACTTC
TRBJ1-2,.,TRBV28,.,CASSPGSGNYGYTF,TGTGCCAGCAGTCCAGGGTCTGGGAACTATGGCTACACCTTC
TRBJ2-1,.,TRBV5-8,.,CASSLIWGITYNERFF,TGTGCCAGCAGCTTGATATGGGGGATAACGTACAATGAGCGGTTCTTC
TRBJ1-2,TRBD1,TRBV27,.,CASSRQGRDYGYTF,TGTGCCAGCAGTCGACAGGGGCGGGACTATGGCTACACCTTC
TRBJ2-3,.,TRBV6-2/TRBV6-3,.,CASSPLGGGRDTQYF,TGTGCCAGCAGCCCCCTTGGGGGGGGCCGAGATACGCAGTATTTT
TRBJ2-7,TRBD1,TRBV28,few,CASNPLTGGEQYF,TGTGCCAGCAACCCCCTGACAGGGGGCGAGCAGTACTTC
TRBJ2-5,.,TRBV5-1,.,CASSMQGDRETQYF,TGCGCCAGCAGCATGCAAGGGGATCGAGAGACCCAGTACTTC
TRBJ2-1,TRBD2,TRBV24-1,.,CATGGVNANEQFF,TGTGCCACCGGGGGGGTAAATGCCAATGAGCAGTTCTTC
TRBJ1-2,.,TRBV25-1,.,CASSEIFYGYTF,TGTGCCAGCAGTGAAATCTTCTATGGCTACACCTTC
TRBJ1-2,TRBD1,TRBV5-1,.,CASSLAQGVYGYTF,TGCGCCAGCAGCTTGGCCCAGGGGGTCTATGGCTACACCTTC